Following are 11 T cell receptor beta chains from one sample sequenced in a study of CD4 T cells in relation to SARS-CoV-2 and coronaviruses. Their antigens are not known. Generated by immunoSEQ multiplex PCR, the TCRdb table keeps only in-frame clones and is missing some. Here the sample spans about 40,000 clones, approximately 86% being singletons. The sample taken for sequencing was naive CD4+ T cells from PBMCs, cultured in vitro. This sample's subset: naive CD4+ T cells isolated by negative enrichment. These receptors were taken from an adult with COVID-19.

The rearrangement links TRBV19 to TRBJ1-3; D might be TRBD1 (5 bases). V lost 6 bases to trimming and J lost 0 bases, with 12 bases between them. CDR3 length: 15 residues. CDR1 is LNHDA and CDR2 is SQIVND in the germline V gene (reference sequence). The DNA of the CDR3 is TGTGCCAGTAGGGGACGGGAGACCTCTGGAAACACCATATATTTT. Its translation: CASRGRETSGNTIYF.

V gene TRBV7-9 combines with J gene TRBJ1-1; TRBD1 matches 7 bases. This CDR3 has 18 residues. Looked up from germline, CDR1 is SEHNR and CDR2 is FQNEAQ (reference sequence). Trimming took 1 base from V and 1 from J; bases not matched to a gene: 12. The CDR3 nucleotides are TGTGCCAGCAGCTTAGTTGACAGGGTAAAGATGGCGAACACTGAAGCTTTCTTT. Protein sequence: CASSLVDRVKMANTEAFF.

A few counts support this clone. The genes are TRBV28 and TRBJ2-2; 8 nucleotides line up with TRBD2. The V gene's germline CDR1 is MDHEN and CDR2 SYDVKM. CDR3 size: 14 residues. This CDR3 reads CVTRGRSNTGELFF. In nucleotides, the CDR3 is TGTGTCACCCGCGGGAGGTCGAACACCGGGGAGCTGTTTTTT.

This clone was recorded once. This rearrangement joins TRBV7-9 to TRBJ2-3; no reliable D call. In germline, CDR1 is SEHNR, CDR2 FQNEAQ (reference sequence). This CDR3 spans 14 amino acids. Between the trimmed V and J ends, which lost 1 base and 7 bases, there was a span of 12 bases. The CDR3 bases are TGTGCCAGCAGCTTAGACGGCCTTATATATACGCAGTATTTT. Its translation is CASSLDGLIYTQYF.

The chain carries TRBV11-2 and TRBJ2-3; D possibly corresponds to TRBD2 (6 bases). The CDR3 is 16 residues long. Trimming pared 5 bases from V and 1 base from J, leaving 16 bases between. Germline-derived CDR1 and CDR2 are SGHAT and FQNNGV. In DNA form, the CDR3 reads TGTGCCAGCAGCCTCCTCGGCGGGATAGGCACAGATACGCAGTATTTT. This translates into CASSLLGGIGTDTQYF.

In this sample, this clone turned up once. The chain combines TRBV5-1 with TRBJ2-3; the D is unclear. The CDR3 is made up of 13 amino acids. The germline V and J ends were trimmed by 4 bases and 1 base, with 7 bases remaining between them. Looked up from germline, CDR1 is SGHRS and CDR2 is YFSETQ. CDR3 region: CASSTDGTDTQYF. CDR3 nucleotides: TGCGCCAGCAGCACGGATGGCACAGATACGCAGTATTTT.

The chain employs TRBV19 and TRBJ2-7; D gene uncertain. The CDR3 runs to 15 residues. Deletions cut 1 base from V and 5 bases from J, with 15 bases between. From germline, CDR1 is LNHDA and CDR2 SQIVND (reference sequence). DNA for the CDR3: TGTGCCAGTAGTATAGTTGGCATCTCGTCGAACGAGCAGTACTTC. Amino acid sequence: CASSIVGISSNEQYF.

This chain links TRBV2 with TRBJ1-2; D possibly corresponds to TRBD1 (5 bases). Germline values: CDR1 SNHLY, CDR2 FYNNEI. The germline V and J ends were trimmed by 6 bases and 3 bases, with 14 bases remaining between them. The length of the CDR3 is 14 residues. CDR3 sequence (DNA): TGTGCCAGCAGAGGGGACCGGTCTGACTATGGCTACACCTTC. Its translation: CASRGDRSDYGYTF.

The V call is TRBV28, the J call TRBJ2-5, with D tentatively TRBD2 (6 bases). The germline V gene encodes CDR1 MDHEN and CDR2 SYDVKM. The CDR3 is 12 amino acids. V lost 7 bases, J lost 10 bases, and 16 bases lay in between. CDR3 protein: CASTTQWRDQYF. Written as DNA, the CDR3 is TGTGCCAGCACTACCCAGTGGAGGGACCAGTACTTC.

V gene TRBV7-8 combines with J gene TRBJ2-5, with D possibly matching TRBD2 (6 bases). CDR1 SGHVS and CDR2 FQNEAQ come from the germline V gene. V was trimmed by 5 bases and J by 4 bases, leaving 17 bases between them. CDR3 length equals 15 residues. This CDR3 reads CASSPTWGELETQYF. CDR3 DNA sequence: TGTGCCAGCAGCCCGACGTGGGGGGAATTAGAGACCCAGTACTTC.

The chain is built from TRBV7-6 and TRBJ2-7; D remains ambiguous. From germline, CDR1 is SGHVS and CDR2 FNYEAQ. The V end was cut by 7 bases, the J end by 2 bases, with 18 bases between. This CDR3 spans 15 amino acids. The CDR3 DNA is TGTGCCAGCATCGCCACCCCGGACGGAACCTACGAGCAGTACTTC. It specifies CASIATPDGTYEQYF.